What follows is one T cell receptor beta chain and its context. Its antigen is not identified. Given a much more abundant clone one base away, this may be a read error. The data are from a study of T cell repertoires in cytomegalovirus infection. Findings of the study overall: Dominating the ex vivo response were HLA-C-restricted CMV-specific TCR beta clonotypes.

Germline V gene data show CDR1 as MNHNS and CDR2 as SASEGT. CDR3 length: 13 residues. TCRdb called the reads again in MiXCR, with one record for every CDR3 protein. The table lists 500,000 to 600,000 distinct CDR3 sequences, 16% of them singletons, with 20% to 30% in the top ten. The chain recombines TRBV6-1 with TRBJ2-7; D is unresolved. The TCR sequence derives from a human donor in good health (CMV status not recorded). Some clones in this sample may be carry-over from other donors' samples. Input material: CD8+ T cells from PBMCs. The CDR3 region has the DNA TGTGCCAGCAGGCCCCCGGATAGATACGAGCGGTACTTC. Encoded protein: CASRPPDRYERYF.